This TCR beta chain is from a study of identical twins (dated by TCRdb to the mid-2010s). Broadly, across the study: To test whether fetal clonotypes persist, this study deep-sequenced TCR alpha and beta repertoires from monozygotic twins, from unrelated adults of various ages, and from cord blood. To rule out contamination, the twin experiments were replicated at different times with different library preparation protocols. Study-wide conclusions, independent of this receptor: Out-of-frame TCR alpha sequences shared between twins showed an excess of low generation-probability sequences compared with coincidental sharing between unrelated individuals. Because the same donors could not be followed over many years, conclusions were based on cross-sectional statistical analysis. Fewer insertions were carried by abundant cord blood beta clonotypes, a similar but weaker trend appeared in young adult naive repertoires, and no such trend appeared in memory repertoires. Zero-insertion analyses could be partly confounded by invariant T cells such as MAIT and iNKT, although diverse VJ usage argued against such confounding for most clonotypes. A weaker excess of twin sharing was found in beta out-of-frame sequences because the signal-to-noise ratio was lowered by fewer shared sequences. Recombination models systematically underestimated out-of-frame TCR alpha sharing in monozygotic twins but agreed with sharing between unrelated individuals.

The library was generated by 5' RACE. The instrument was an Illumina HiSeq 2000. Template switching introduced a universal primer binding site; the final cDNA contained a unique molecular identifier, enabling accurate counting of TCR cDNA molecules. Specific primers in the conserved constant-segment region were used to synthesize first-strand cDNA for TCR alpha and beta chains. Each cDNA library was double barcoded, with a SMART-Mk sample barcode plus Illumina barcodes, to control for contamination. TruSeq adapter sequences along with Illumina sample barcodes were introduced in two successive PCR steps. The Illumina HiSeq platform was used with custom primers to sequence TCR alpha and beta cDNA libraries. The authors processed their data as follows. MiGEC processed the raw reads to extract unique molecular identifiers, while MiXCR was used to determine the CDR3 positions. Recombination models were inferred per individual with the repgenHMM and IGoR tools using an EM algorithm. Shared clonotype analysis was performed with the tcR package in R, normalizing sharing by the product of cloneset sizes. Out-of-frame nonproductive sequences were analyzed to study raw recombination free of thymic and clonal selection effects. The public reads were reanalyzed by TCRdb: fastp trimming at Q25, MiXCR alignment, in-frame beta chains only. Rows with a matching CDR3 protein are joined into one entry that keeps the most common DNA and genes. The V and J calls here are based on TCRdb, not the publication. Counted in this sample were 700,000 or so distinct CDR3 sequences; approximately 9% of them appeared once. The leading ten clones occupy 0.98% of the sample.

The CDR3 goes from the cysteine to the phenylalanine over 15 residues. Only CDR3 DNA is held: 45 bases, read in frame from base 1. From a lookup of the germline V gene (reference sequence), CDR1 and CDR2 are DFQATT and SNEGSKA. V is reduced by 7 bases and J by 0 bases, leaving a spacing of 17 bases between them. In its sample, this clonotype was seen many times. Its cognate antigen has yet to be identified. No much larger clone exists at a distance of one base, and base qualities are not known. All donors were healthy Caucasians. The twin cohort comprised three pairs of female monozygotic twins, all aged roughly 18 to 30 years. Peripheral blood mononuclear cells were used as the source from which RNA for TCR libraries was isolated. These data are also associated with another study on yellow fever vaccine responses in identical twins. According to the second study: The authors reported that the T cell response to vaccination in identical twins appeared partly convergent and partly personalized. In the study, vaccine-responding T cell clones were precisely tracked in identical twins.

The chain joins TRBV20-1 to TRBJ2-3; TRBD2 is a possible D gene, resting on 7 matching bases. The sample consisted of PBMCs. The receptor's source is a woman aged 18-29 years in good health. The DNA reads as follows: TGCAGTGGCGAAGGGGGGGGCGAGAGCACAGATACGCAGTATTTT. It specifies CSGEGGGESTDTQYF.